Listed here are 20 T cell receptor beta chains from one sample, sequenced in a study of blood T cell repertoires in COVID-19. Produced via immunoSEQ multiplex PCR; TCRdb's table is partial and in-frame only. Altogether 100,000 to 150,000 clones are present, about 76% being singletons, with the ten largest covering over 7.5%. Source material: peripheral blood. All receptors derive from a woman aged 60-75 years with active or convalescent COVID-19.

The rearrangement joins TRBV2 to TRBJ2-1, with 15 bases fitting TRBD2. The V gene's germline CDR1 is SNHLY and CDR2 FYNNEI. The CDR3 length is 16 residues. Losses at the gene ends were 4 bases for V and 6 bases for J; bases not matched to a gene: 4. DNA for the CDR3: TGTGCCAGCAGTGGACGGACTAGCGGGAGGGCCAATGAGCAGTTCTTC. Translated, it gives CASSGRTSGRANEQFF.

The rearrangement uses TRBV4-3 and TRBJ2-1; TRBD2 aligns across 8 bases. The CDR3 loop spans 17 amino acids. V lost 0 bases, J lost 3 bases, and 7 bases stayed unmatched. From germline, CDR1 is LGHNA and CDR2 YSLEER. CDR3 residues: CASSQDPPSGSYNEQFF. CDR3 coding DNA: TGCGCCAGCAGCCAAGATCCGCCCAGCGGGAGCTACAATGAGCAGTTCTTC.

This sequence joins TRBV10-3 and TRBJ2-1; 12 bases align to TRBD2. The CDR3 length is 15 residues. Germline V gene sequence: CDR1 ENHRY, CDR2 SYGVKD. V was clipped by 6 bases and J by 7 bases; unmatched bases: 7. DNA for the CDR3: TGTGCCATCAGACCTAGCGGGAGGGGAGGGAATGAGCAGTTCTTC. Protein product: CAIRPSGRGGNEQFF.

The rearrangement uses TRBV6-2 or TRBV6-3 and TRBJ2-1; D not resolved. V was trimmed by 5 bases and J by 8 bases, leaving 13 bases between them. There are 13 residues in the CDR3. The germline V gene encodes CDR1 MNHEY and CDR2 SVGEGT. In nucleotides, the CDR3 is TGTGCCAGCAGTACCCTGTTAGAGCATGAGCAGTTCTTC. Residues: CASSTLLEHEQFF.

This chain links TRBV5-1 with TRBJ1-1; possibly TRBD1 for D (5 bases). From germline, CDR1 is SGHRS and CDR2 YFSETQ. The CDR3 has 13 residues. The V gene lost 2 bases and the J gene lost 2 bases, with 7 bases spanning the gap. The DNA for the CDR3 is TGCGCCAGCAGCTTTCAGGGAAACACTGAAGCTTTCTTT. Encoded protein: CASSFQGNTEAFF.

This sequence joins TRBV30 and TRBJ2-5, with a weak D call TRBD2 (5 bases). Trimming removed 2 bases from V and 5 bases from J, with 12 bases in between. The CDR3 contains 13 residues. Germline CDR1 reads GTSNPN; CDR2 reads SVGIG (reference sequence). In nucleotides, the CDR3 is TGTGCCTGGAGTCCGGCTAGCCGGGAGACCCAGTACTTC. Its translation is CAWSPASRETQYF.

The genes are TRBV18 and TRBJ1-4, with D unresolved. V lost 3 bases, J lost 5 bases, and 7 bases lay in between. Germline values: CDR1 KGHSH, CDR2 LQKENI. CDR3 size: 13 residues. CDR3 sequence (DNA): TGTGCCAGCTCACCCTCGGGGAATGAAAAACTGTTTTTT. Amino acid sequence: CASSPSGNEKLFF.

The sample holds many counts of this clone. The chain has TRBV2 and TRBJ1-2, with unresolved D. CDR3 length equals 13 residues. V shed 9 bases and J shed 7 bases, with 18 bases lying between them. CDR1 is SNHLY and CDR2 is FYNNEI in the germline V gene. The CDR3 DNA sequence: TGTGCCAGTTGCCGGGAGCTCATCTCTGGCTACACCTTC. Residues: CASCRELISGYTF.

This rearrangement joins TRBV29-1 to TRBJ1-2; TRBD1 matches 8 bases. Germline trimming cut 4 bases from V and 6 bases from J; bases unmatched to any gene: 1. Germline V gene data show CDR1 as SQVTM and CDR2 as ANQGSEA. This CDR3 is built from 11 residues. The CDR3 loop is CSVGQGNGYTF. In DNA form, the CDR3 reads TGCAGCGTTGGACAGGGGAATGGCTACACCTTC.

This chain's CDR3 is CASRTEDRGQETQYF. CDR3 DNA: TGTGCCAGCAGGACCGAGGACAGGGGGCAAGAGACCCAGTACTTC. This chain links TRBV6-5 with TRBJ2-5; 10 bases align to TRBD1. This CDR3 region has 15 residues. Losses at the gene ends were 6 bases for V and 2 bases for J; bases not matched to a gene: 6. CDR1 and CDR2 from the germline V gene are MNHEY and SVGAGI.

This rearrangement joins TRBV14 to TRBJ1-1; D is perhaps TRBD1 (6 bases). Germline CDR1 is SGHDN and CDR2 is FVKESK. V lost 5 bases and J 1 base, leaving 14 bases between the germline ends. The CDR3 loop spans 15 amino acids. CDR3 nucleotides: TGTGCCAGCAGCGTAGACAGGAGGCGGAACACTGAAGCTTTCTTT. This codes for CASSVDRRRNTEAFF.

This clone was seen more than once but under ten times. The CDR3 is CASSGQGTNYGYTF. The DNA for the CDR3 is TGTGCCAGCAGTGGACAGGGAACTAACTATGGCTACACCTTC. The chain employs TRBV28 and TRBJ1-2, with 8 positions matching TRBD1. Germline-derived CDR1 and CDR2 are MDHEN and SYDVKM. J was trimmed by 0 bases and V by 5 bases; bases with no gene match: 2. This CDR3 has 14 amino acids.

The rearrangement joins TRBV7-8 to TRBJ2-7, with 11 bases matching TRBD2. CDR1 is SGHVS and CDR2 is FQNEAQ in the germline V gene. The V segment lost 7 bases and the J segment 3 bases; nucleotides outside the gene matches: 8. This CDR3 region has 15 residues. In DNA form, the CDR3 reads TGTGCCAGCACCCTTACGACTAGCGGGAACTACGAGCAGTACTTC. Translated: CASTLTTSGNYEQYF.

J is TRBJ1-3 and V is TRBV5-4, with D perhaps matching TRBD1 (5 bases). Trimming removed 0 bases at V and 2 bases at J, with 15 bases between. Germline-derived CDR1 and CDR2 are SGHNT and YYREEE (reference sequence). The CDR3 has 17 residues. DNA for the CDR3: TGTGCCAGCAGCTTGGCAGGGTTGTCCGGAGCTGGAAACACCATATATTTT. Amino acid sequence: CASSLAGLSGAGNTIYF. The full variable domain, with the rest looked up from reference TRBV5-4 and TRBJ1-3, is ETGVTQSPTHLIKTRGQQVTLRCSSQSGHNTVSWYQQALGQGPQFIFQYYREEENGRGNFPPRFSGLQFPNYSSELNVNALELDDSALYLCASSLAGLSGAGNTIYFGEGSWLTVV.

The chain combines TRBV6-4 with TRBJ1-6, with TRBD1 identical over 7 bases. V was pared by 6 bases and J by 7 bases, with 9 bases of the junction left unmatched. Germline V gene data show CDR1 as MRHNA and CDR2 as SNTAGT. The CDR3 loop spans 15 amino acids. CDR3 sequence: CASSDQTGLNSPLHF. In DNA, the CDR3 is TGTGCCAGCAGCGACCAGACAGGGCTAAATTCACCCCTCCACTTT.

The J gene is TRBJ2-5, the V gene TRBV18; a possible D gene is TRBD1 (6 bases). The germline CDR1 and CDR2 sequences are KGHSH and LQKENI. This CDR3 has 12 amino acids. The germline V and J ends were trimmed by 6 bases and 4 bases, with 9 bases remaining between them. This chain's CDR3 is CASSSGVETQYF. CDR3 nucleotides: TGTGCCAGCTCGTCAGGGGTAGAGACCCAGTACTTC.

This clone has just a few counts. The chain carries TRBV2 and TRBJ1-2; 9 bases match TRBD1. Trimming cost V 4 bases and J 4 bases; bases outside gene matches: 4. This CDR3 has 14 amino acids. CDR1 is SNHLY and CDR2 is FYNNEI in the germline V gene. This CDR3 is CASSVGQGSYGYTF. The DNA of the CDR3 is TGTGCCAGCAGTGTAGGACAGGGGTCCTATGGCTACACCTTC.

This clone occurred once. The chain has TRBV20-1 and TRBJ2-3; TRBD1 might be the D (5 bases). The germline gives CDR1 DFQATT, CDR2 SNEGSKA (reference sequence). V was pared by 3 bases and J by 0 bases, with 10 bases between. The CDR3 consists of 14 residues. The CDR3: CSASGATSTDTQYF. The CDR3 DNA reads TGCAGTGCTAGTGGGGCCACTAGCACAGATACGCAGTATTTT.

This clone came up a few times. The rearrangement links TRBV7-8 to TRBJ1-4; D may be TRBD1 (6 bases). The V end was cut by 1 base, the J end by 8 bases, with 11 bases between. The germline gives CDR1 SGHVS, CDR2 FQNEAQ. The CDR3 is 14 residues long. The DNA of the CDR3 is TGTGCCAGCAGCTTAGACAGGGTTGGCGAAAAACTGTTTTTT. This encodes CASSLDRVGEKLFF.

V and J are TRBV7-8 and TRBJ1-5; 8 nucleotides agree with TRBD1. V trimming: 5 bases; J trimming: 4 bases; junction bases outside the gene matches: 4. The CDR3 covers 14 residues. Germline values: CDR1 SGHVS, CDR2 FQNEAQ. In nucleotides, the CDR3 is TGTGCCAGCAGCGGAACAGGGGGAAATCAGCCCCAGCATTTT. As protein: CASSGTGGNQPQHF.